This T cell receptor beta chain originates from a study of T cell responses to AZD1222 COVID-19 vaccine. Germline-derived CDR1 and CDR2 are LNHNV and YYDKDF (reference sequence). The CDR3 extends over 15 amino acids. Trimming took 0 bases from V and 8 from J, leaving 13 bases between them. Method: immunoSEQ multiplex PCR; TCRdb's copy keeps in-frame clones and lacks some. The table has some 120,000 clones, around nine tenths seen once. For this clone: Its antigen is still unknown.

The study, taken as a whole, reports: Vaccine-associated CD4 TCRs ranged over spike, dominating at 160-218 and 743-854. The study sampled repertoires only after the peak T cell response. The donor cohort was predominantly white British with a female majority, and clonal diversity may have been underestimated.

The sample in question was peripheral blood, obtained on day 0 of AZD1222 vaccination. The chain uses TRBV15 and TRBJ1-4, with D perhaps matching TRBD1 (5 bases). This clonotype was obtained from an adult in good health. The CDR3 DNA follows: TGTGCCACCAGCAGAGATCCAGCAGGGAGGGAAAAACTGTTTTTT. It specifies CATSRDPAGREKLFF.